Below, 23 T cell receptor beta chains from the same sample are listed, as sequenced in a study of blood T cell repertoires in COVID-19. This table comes from immunoSEQ multiplex PCR, and its TCRdb copy is limited to in-frame clones, with some not included. The sample includes about 110,000 clones, about 83% of them seen just once. Sequencing was carried out using peripheral blood. The receptors were sampled from a woman between 70 and 85 years old with acute or convalescent COVID-19.

The count of this clone is one. CDR3 protein: CASSQDHPTPGGRLAPSNEKLFF. DNA for the CDR3: TGTGCCAGCAGCCAAGATCACCCCACCCCCGGGGGGCGCCTGGCCCCATCTAATGAAAAACTGTTTTTT. The rearrangement uses TRBV3-1 (or the pseudogene TRBV3-2) and TRBJ1-4; a possible D gene is TRBD1 (6 bases). This CDR3 comprises 23 residues. The ends were cut back, 0 bases at V and 3 bases at J, with 32 bases in the middle. Looked up from germline, CDR1 is LGHDT and CDR2 is YNNKEL (reference sequence).

V is TRBV30 and J is TRBJ2-5; tentative D call: TRBD1 (6 bases). V gave up 5 bases and J gave up 2 bases, with 12 bases separating them. Germline CDR1 and CDR2: GTSNPN and SVGIG (reference sequence). This CDR3 contains 13 residues. The CDR3 DNA reads TGTGCCTGGCGCCGGACAGTTCAAGAGACCCAGTACTTC. Its protein product is CAWRRTVQETQYF. The full variable domain, in which reference TRBV30 and TRBJ2-5 provide the parts outside the CDR3, is SQTIHQWPATLVQPVGSPLSLECTVEGTSNPNLYWYRQAAGRGLQLLFYSVGIGQISSEVPQNLSASRPQDRQFILSSKKLLLSDSGFYLCAWRRTVQETQYFGPGTRLLVL.

J is TRBJ2-1 and V is TRBV16; 15 bases match TRBD2. The V segment lost 2 bases and the J segment 7 bases; nucleotides outside the gene matches: 9. The CDR3 contains 18 residues. Germline V gene lookup returns CDR1 KGHSY and CDR2 FQNENV. CDR3 sequence reads: CASSQGGLAGGRRNEQFF. CDR3 bases: TGTGCCAGCAGCCAAGGTGGACTAGCGGGAGGGCGGCGGAATGAGCAGTTCTTC.

This clone was seen only a few times. J is TRBJ1-2 and V is TRBV7-9; tentative D call: TRBD1 (6 bases). There are 17 residues in the CDR3. From germline, CDR1 is SEHNR and CDR2 FQNEAQ (reference sequence). The V end lost 5 bases, the J end lost 4 bases, and 23 bases lay between the germline ends. The CDR3 bases are TGTGCCAGCAGCCATGATGACACCAGGGGAAGCGTCTATGGCTACACCTTC. It specifies CASSHDDTRGSVYGYTF.

The chain employs TRBV28 and TRBJ1-6; 8 positions agree with TRBD1. The CDR3 is 15 residues long. The germline gives CDR1 MDHEN, CDR2 SYDVKM. Trimming removed 6 bases from V and 8 bases from J; junction bases left unmatched: 9. The CDR3 region is CASSPSGTGDSPLHF. The CDR3 nucleotides read TGTGCCAGCAGCCCCTCCGGGACAGGTGATTCACCCCTCCACTTT.

The chain is built from TRBV3-1 (or the pseudogene TRBV3-2) and TRBJ1-1; 10 nucleotides line up with TRBD1. Per germline, CDR1 LGHDT and CDR2 YNNKEL (reference sequence). V dropped 7 bases and J dropped 6; count of bases not matched to a gene: 8. This CDR3 is 14 amino acids long. DNA for the CDR3: TGTGCCAGCAATATGGGACAGGGGAGGCCTGAAGCTTTCTTT. It codes for CASNMGQGRPEAFF.

V and J are TRBV11-2 and TRBJ1-1, with 7 bases identical to TRBD1. This CDR3 contains 15 residues. V was clipped by 3 bases and J by 2 bases; unmatched bases: 6. Germline lookup yields CDR1 SGHAT and CDR2 FQNNGV. CDR3: CASSFDRDFNTEAFF. The CDR3 DNA sequence: TGTGCCAGCAGCTTTGACAGGGACTTCAACACTGAAGCTTTCTTT.

J is TRBJ2-7 and V is TRBV7-6; 15 bases fit TRBD2. This CDR3 comprises 17 residues. The J segment lost 6 bases and the V segment lost 4 bases, leaving 10 bases of the junction unmatched. CDR1 is SGHVS, CDR2 FNYEAQ, per germline. Written as DNA, the CDR3 is TGTGCCAGCAGCTCGGGACTAGCGGGGGGTGGTCAAGGCGAGCAGTACTTC. It specifies CASSSGLAGGGQGEQYF.

This chain joins TRBV6-5 and TRBJ1-4, with 10 bases fitting TRBD1. Unmatched junction bases numbered 5, after V lost 5 bases and J lost 8 bases. Germline-derived CDR1 and CDR2 are MNHEY and SVGAGI. The CDR3 length is 14 residues. This chain's CDR3 is CASSLRDRGEKLFF. The CDR3 nucleotides are TGTGCCAGCAGTCTCCGGGACAGGGGAGAAAAACTGTTTTTT.

Here the CDR3 reads CASRTGMNTEAFF. In nucleotides, the CDR3 is TGCGCCAGCCGGACAGGGATGAACACTGAAGCTTTCTTT. The rearrangement joins TRBV5-1 to TRBJ1-1, with 8 bases fitting TRBD1. The CDR3 totals 13 residues. The germline CDR1 and CDR2 sequences are SGHRS and YFSETQ. V shed 7 bases, J shed 0 bases, and the junction held 2 bases outside the gene matches.

CDR3 amino acids: CASSYYRGGGKNEQFF. The CDR3 bases are TGTGCCAGCAGTTACTACAGGGGCGGCGGGAAGAATGAGCAGTTCTTC. The chain employs TRBV6-5 and TRBJ2-1, with D possibly TRBD1 on 7 matching bases. Germline V gene lookup returns CDR1 MNHEY and CDR2 SVGAGI. The CDR3 is 16 residues long. Trimming stripped 1 base from V and 7 bases from J, with 17 bases between.

This chain links TRBV24-1 with TRBJ1-5; 10 bases align to TRBD1. Germline V CDR1 and CDR2: KGHDR, SFDVKD. The V gene end was trimmed by 6 bases and the J gene end by 7 bases; junction bases not matched to a gene: 5. CDR3 length equals 14 residues. Here the CDR3 reads CATSRQGAGQPQHF. CDR3 in DNA: TGTGCCACCAGTCGACAGGGGGCTGGACAGCCCCAGCATTTT.

The V call is TRBV5-1, the J call TRBJ2-2; D is ambiguous. The germline gives CDR1 SGHRS, CDR2 YFSETQ. Between the trimmed V and J ends, which lost 1 base and 0 bases, there was a span of 10 bases. The CDR3 covers 16 residues. CDR3 region: CASSLFAPTNTGELFF. CDR3 coding DNA: TGCGCCAGCAGCTTGTTTGCGCCCACGAACACCGGGGAGCTGTTTTTT.

Only a few counts were recorded for this clone. The J gene is TRBJ1-1, the V gene TRBV30; the D gene is possibly TRBD1 (5 bases). V lost 0 bases and J lost 4, with 21 bases in between. Germline assignment: CDR1 GTSNPN and CDR2 SVGIG (reference sequence). The length of the CDR3 is 17 residues. The CDR3 coding sequence is TGTGCCTGGAGTGTACTGGGAAAAGGAACGGGGGGCACTGAAGCTTTCTTT. It translates to CAWSVLGKGTGGTEAFF. Combining the CDR3 with reference TRBV30 and TRBJ1-1 gives the whole variable domain SQTIHQWPATLVQPVGSPLSLECTVEGTSNPNLYWYRQAAGRGLQLLFYSVGIGQISSEVPQNLSASRPQDRQFILSSKKLLLSDSGFYLCAWSVLGKGTGGTEAFFGQGTRLTVV.

The gene calls are TRBV29-1 and TRBJ2-7; a weak D match, TRBD2 (6 bases). V was clipped by 4 bases and J by 1 base, with 11 bases between them. The CDR3 is made up of 13 amino acids. CDR1 is SQVTM and CDR2 is ANQGSEA in the germline V gene. The CDR3 spells CSVVGGRSYEQYF. DNA for the CDR3: TGCAGCGTTGTGGGGGGAAGGTCCTACGAGCAGTACTTC.

This clone qualifies as medium-sized. This rearrangement joins TRBV7-9 to TRBJ1-3; the D gene is possibly TRBD1 (5 bases). CDR1 SEHNR and CDR2 FQNEAQ come from the germline V gene (reference sequence). Trimming shortened V by 4 bases and J by 0 bases, and 19 bases separated the two germline ends. The CDR3 contains 18 residues. The CDR3 DNA reads TGTGCCAGCAGCTACCGGGGGTCCTCCGCGAGCTCTGGAAACACCATATATTTT. This encodes CASSYRGSSASSGNTIYF.

This clone was detected once. This rearrangement joins TRBV28 to TRBJ2-3; 7 bases fit TRBD2. J gave up 3 bases and V 3 bases, and 6 bases lay outside the gene matches. This CDR3 is built from 15 residues. In germline, CDR1 is MDHEN, CDR2 SYDVKM. The CDR3 DNA reads TGTGCCAGCAGTTTCCGCGGGAGTGGGACAGATACGCAGTATTTT. This codes for CASSFRGSGTDTQYF.

The CDR3: CASSGAGVVTGELFF. CDR3 nucleotide sequence: TGTGCCAGCAGTGGCGCGGGGGTAGTCACCGGGGAGCTGTTTTTT. This rearrangement joins TRBV2 to TRBJ2-2; 7 positions agree with TRBD2. The CDR3 spans 15 residues. The V gene's germline CDR1 is SNHLY and CDR2 FYNNEI. Trimming took 4 bases from V and 4 from J; bases not matched to a gene: 6.

This clone turned up a few times. The chain carries TRBV19 and TRBJ2-2; D is unresolved. The CDR3 has 17 residues. V lost 4 bases and J 5 bases, leaving 20 bases between the germline ends. The germline CDR1 and CDR2 sequences are LNHDA and SQIVND (reference sequence). This chain's CDR3 is CASSTLRLRLWTGELFF. As DNA, the CDR3 is TGTGCCAGTAGTACCCTCCGCCTGCGTTTATGGACCGGGGAGCTGTTTTTT.

This clone has just a few counts. The chain combines TRBV28 with TRBJ2-7; D is perhaps TRBD1 (6 bases). The CDR3 contains 15 residues. The V gene's germline CDR1 is MDHEN and CDR2 SYDVKM. V was pared by 4 bases and J by 0 bases, with 13 bases between. The CDR3 DNA reads as TGTGCCAGCAGTTCGCCGGGACAAAACTCCTACGAGCAGTACTTC. Translating it yields CASSSPGQNSYEQYF.

The chain combines TRBV7-3 with TRBJ1-3; 7 bases are a match to TRBD1. Germline-derived CDR1 and CDR2 are SGHTA and FQGTGA. V lost 5 bases to trimming and J lost 9 bases; unmatched junction nucleotides: 16. This CDR3 spans 16 amino acids. The CDR3 loop reads CASSATGTDNFGTIYF. CDR3 nucleotides: TGTGCCAGCAGCGCCACCGGGACAGACAACTTTGGCACCATATATTTT.

This clone was seen more than once but under ten times. The genes are TRBV30 and TRBJ2-1; 13 bases are shared with TRBD2. In germline, CDR1 is GTSNPN, CDR2 SVGIG (reference sequence). V dropped 0 bases and J dropped 9; count of bases not matched to a gene: 8. This CDR3 spans 16 amino acids. CDR3 in amino acids: CAWSVRTSGSKGEQFF. The CDR3 DNA is TGTGCCTGGAGTGTAAGGACTAGCGGGAGTAAGGGTGAGCAGTTCTTC.

The J gene is TRBJ2-2, the V gene TRBV5-1, with D maybe TRBD2 (5 bases). This CDR3 has 14 residues. V was trimmed by 3 bases and J by 8 bases, leaving 14 bases between them. Germline V lookup: CDR1 SGHRS, CDR2 YFSETQ. CDR3 nucleotides: TGCGCCAGCAGCTACCAGCGGTCTCGAGGGGAGCTGTTTTTT. Translating gives CASSYQRSRGELFF.